The sequence of this T cell receptor (beta chain) was determined in a study of T cell repertoires in cytomegalovirus infection. Study-wide context: Public TCR beta signature analysis indicated the presence of both CMV infection and matching HLA type. Notes on the study in general: The ex vivo response was dominated by HLA-C-restricted CMV-specific TCR beta clonotypes.

V lost 4 bases and J lost 0, with 7 bases in between. Germline V gene lookup returns CDR1 MGHDK and CDR2 SYGVNS. The CDR3 is 14 residues long. This clonotype was counted only a few times. The antigen remains unidentified. TCRdb re-called the reads through MiXCR, storing one row per CDR3 protein. This table has 560,000 or so distinct CDR3 sequences, 16% appearing once. This rearrangement joins TRBV25-1 to TRBJ1-3; unclear D gene. The source of this sequence is a human donor in good health (CMV status not recorded). Some clones in this sample may be carry-over from other donors' samples. Sample: CD8+ T cells from PBMCs. The CDR3 DNA sequence: TGTGCCAGCAGTGGATACGACTCTGGAAACACCATATATTTT. The encoded protein is CASSGYDSGNTIYF.